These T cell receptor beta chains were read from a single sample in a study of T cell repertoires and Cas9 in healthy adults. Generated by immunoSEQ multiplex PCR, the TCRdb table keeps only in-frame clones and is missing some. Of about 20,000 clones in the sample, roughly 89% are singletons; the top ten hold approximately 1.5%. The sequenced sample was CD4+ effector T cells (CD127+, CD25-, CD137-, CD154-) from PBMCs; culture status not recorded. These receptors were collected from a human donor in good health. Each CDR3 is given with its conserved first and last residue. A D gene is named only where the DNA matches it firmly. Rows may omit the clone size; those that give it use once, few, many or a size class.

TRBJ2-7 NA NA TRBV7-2 CASSPVPTYEQYF TGTGCCAGCAGTCCCGTTCCCACCTACGAGCAGTACTTC
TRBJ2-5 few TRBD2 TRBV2 CASSAGLAGTKDF TGTGCCAGCAGTGCGGGACTAGCGGGAACTAAGGACTTC
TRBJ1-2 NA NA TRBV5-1 CASSSEGGTKGYTF TGCGCCAGCAGCTCGGAGGGGGGTACAAAAGGCTACACCTTC
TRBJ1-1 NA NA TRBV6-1 CASSERAEPEAFF TGTGCCAGCAGTGAAAGGGCAGAACCTGAAGCTTTCTTT
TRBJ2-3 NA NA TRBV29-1 CSVDRDTDTQYF TGCAGCGTTGACAGGGACACAGATACGCAGTATTTT
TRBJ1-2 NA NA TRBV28 CASSFQGFNGYTF TGTGCCAGCAGTTTCCAGGGGTTTAATGGCTACACCTTC
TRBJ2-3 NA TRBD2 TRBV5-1 CASSKGLAGGSPNTQYF TGCGCCAGCAGCAAGGGACTAGCGGGGGGGTCCCCGAATACGCAGTATTTT
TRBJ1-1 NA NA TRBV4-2 CASSTRVNTEAFF TGTGCCAGCAGCACCCGGGTGAACACTGAAGCTTTCTTT
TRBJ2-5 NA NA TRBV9 CASSVDGGRQETQYF TGTGCCAGCAGCGTAGACGGGGGGCGCCAAGAGACCCAGTACTTC
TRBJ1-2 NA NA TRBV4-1 CASSHASGTAPGSGYTF TGCGCCAGCAGCCACGCGTCCGGGACGGCTCCCGGGAGTGGCTACACCTTC
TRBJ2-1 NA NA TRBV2 CASSVVRVNEQFF TGTGCCAGCAGTGTAGTCCGAGTAAATGAGCAGTTCTTC
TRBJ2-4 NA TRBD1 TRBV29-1 CSVVESRGQNIQYF TGCAGCGTCGTCGAATCTAGGGGGCAAAACATTCAGTACTTC
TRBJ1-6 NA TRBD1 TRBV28 CASRPTGGSGSPLHF TGTGCCAGCAGGCCCACAGGGGGCTCGGGCTCACCCCTCCACTTT
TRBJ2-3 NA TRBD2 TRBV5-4 CASSLRLAGLTDTQYF TGTGCCAGCAGCCTCCGACTAGCGGGCCTCACAGATACGCAGTATTTT
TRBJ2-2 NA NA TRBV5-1 CASQTANTGELFF TGCGCCAGTCAGACAGCGAACACCGGGGAGCTGTTTTTT
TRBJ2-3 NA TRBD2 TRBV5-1 CASSLAGTSVTDTQYF TGCGCCAGCAGCTTGGCAGGGACTAGCGTCACAGATACGCAGTATTTT
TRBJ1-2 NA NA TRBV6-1 CASSPLPQGNYGYTF TGTGCCAGCAGCCCTCTTCCTCAGGGGAACTATGGCTACACCTTC
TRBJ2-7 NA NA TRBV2 CASSQPRTPYEQYF TGTGCCAGCAGTCAACCCAGGACTCCCTACGAGCAGTACTTC
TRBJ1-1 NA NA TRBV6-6 CASSYIDTEAFF TGTGCCAGCAGTTACATTGACACTGAAGCTTTCTTT
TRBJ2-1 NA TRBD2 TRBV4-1 CASSQGTSGSGYNEQFF TGCGCCAGCAGCCAGGGGACTAGCGGGAGTGGCTACAATGAGCAGTTCTTC
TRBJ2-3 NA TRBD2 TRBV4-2 CASSQDNSGGASDTQYF TGTGCCAGCAGCCAAGATAACAGCGGGGGGGCATCAGATACGCAGTATTTT
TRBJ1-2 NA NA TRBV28 CASSCWARRKTYGYTF TGTGCCAGCAGTTGTTGGGCTCGACGAAAGACCTATGGCTACACCTTC
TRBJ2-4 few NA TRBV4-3 CASSPGGSKNIQYF TGCGCCAGCAGCCCCGGAGGGTCCAAAAACATTCAGTACTTC
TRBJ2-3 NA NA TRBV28 CASATTDTQYF TGTGCCAGCGCCACCACAGATACGCAGTATTTT
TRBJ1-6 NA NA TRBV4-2 CASSQESQGIWYSPLHF TGTGCCAGCAGCCAAGAATCCCAGGGTATCTGGTATTCACCCCTCCACTTT
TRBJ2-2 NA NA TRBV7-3 CASSATGPNTGELFF TGTGCCAGCAGCGCGACGGGACCAAACACCGGGGAGCTGTTTTTT
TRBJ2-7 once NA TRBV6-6 CASSSAYEQYF TGTGCCAGCAGTTCCGCCTACGAGCAGTACTTC
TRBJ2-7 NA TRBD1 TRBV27 CASRWDRPPYEQYF TGTGCCAGCAGGTGGGACAGGCCCCCCTACGAGCAGTACTTC
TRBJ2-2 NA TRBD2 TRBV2 CAGLAESNTGELFF TGTGCCGGACTAGCGGAGTCGAACACCGGGGAGCTGTTTTTT
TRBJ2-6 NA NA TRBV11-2 CASSFGYSGANVLTF TGTGCCAGCAGCTTTGGGTACTCTGGGGCCAACGTCCTGACTTTC
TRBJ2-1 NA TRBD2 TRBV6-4 CASSDFSGRRGEQFF TGTGCCAGCAGTGACTTCAGCGGGAGAAGGGGTGAGCAGTTCTTC
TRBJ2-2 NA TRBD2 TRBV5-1 CASSLTSGNTGELFF TGCGCCAGCAGCTTGACTAGCGGGAACACCGGGGAGCTGTTTTTT
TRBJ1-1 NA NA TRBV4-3 CASSPGSNTEAFF TGCGCCAGCAGCCCCGGCAGTAACACTGAAGCTTTCTTT
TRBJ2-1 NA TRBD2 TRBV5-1 CASSPGGTSGNGEQFF TGCGCCAGCAGCCCTGGCGGGACTAGCGGGAATGGTGAGCAGTTCTTC
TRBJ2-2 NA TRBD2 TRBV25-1 CASSGLAGANTGELFF TGTGCCAGCAGTGGATTAGCGGGAGCGAACACCGGGGAGCTGTTTTTT
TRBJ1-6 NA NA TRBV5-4 CASSLDRASPLHF TGTGCCAGCAGCTTGGACCGGGCTTCACCCCTCCACTTT
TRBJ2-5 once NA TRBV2 CASSEVRSETQYF TGTGCCAGCAGTGAAGTGAGGAGCGAGACCCAGTACTTC